What follows are 23 T cell receptor beta chains derived from one specimen sequenced in a study of CD4 T cells in relation to SARS-CoV-2 and coronaviruses. TCRdb's copy holds only in-frame clones and misses some; the assay was immunoSEQ multiplex PCR. Seen here are about 36,000 clones, 77% observed once, and the top ten hold 2.5% to 3.5%. These receptors lack a known antigen. Sequenced input: memory CD4+ T cells from PBMCs, cultured in vitro. All receptors derive from an adult with COVID-19.

This clone was observed a few times. This chain joins TRBV7-2 and TRBJ1-3, with no clear D. Trimming cost V 3 bases and J 9 bases, with 12 bases left between them. Germline assignment: CDR1 SGHTA and CDR2 FQGNSA. The CDR3 totals 13 residues. The CDR3 bases are TGTGCCAGCAGCTTTGACTCCGTTCGCACCATATATTTT. It encodes CASSFDSVRTIYF. Full variable domain (outside the CDR3, taken from reference TRBV7-2 and TRBJ1-3): GAGVSQSPSNKVTEKGKDVELRCDPISGHTALYWYRQSLGQGLEFLIYFQGNSAPDKSGLPSDRFSAERTGGSVSTLTIQRTQQEDSAVYLCASSFDSVRTIYFGEGSWLTVV.

This clone was detected once. The chain is built from TRBV28 and TRBJ1-1; weak D call: TRBD1 (6 bases). The CDR3 sequence is 13 residues long. The ends were cut back, 9 bases at V and 1 base at J, with 12 bases in the middle. Germline loops: CDR1 MDHEN, CDR2 SYDVKM. CDR3 amino acids: CASLTQGNTEAFF. CDR3 nucleotide sequence: TGTGCCAGTTTAACACAGGGGAACACTGAAGCTTTCTTT.

The gene calls are TRBV28 and TRBJ1-5; 7 bases line up with TRBD1. The CDR3 sequence is 17 residues long. The ends lost 5 bases at V and 6 bases at J; junction bases unmatched: 16. Germline CDR1 MDHEN, CDR2 SYDVKM. In DNA form, the CDR3 reads TGTGCCAGCAGTACCTCGAGACGGGGACAGATGGTTCAGCCCCAGCATTTT. It is translated as CASSTSRRGQMVQPQHF.

V is TRBV27 and J is TRBJ2-1, with D possibly matching TRBD2 (6 bases). The CDR3 runs to 17 residues. Trimming took off 7 bases at V and 4 bases at J, with 23 bases between the two ends. Germline V gene sequence: CDR1 MNHEY, CDR2 SMNVEV (reference sequence). CDR3 DNA: TGTGCCAGCAATCCCTACACCGGGACGGGGGTATACAATGAGCAGTTCTTC. This gives the protein CASNPYTGTGVYNEQFF.

The chain carries TRBV2 and TRBJ1-2; D gene unclear. V lost 7 bases and J 4 bases, leaving 16 bases between the germline ends. CDR1 is SNHLY, CDR2 FYNNEI, per germline. The CDR3 has 14 residues. In nucleotides, the CDR3 is TGTGCCAGCATAGGGAGGGTTAGTAGCTATGGCTACACCTTC. Its protein product is CASIGRVSSYGYTF.

The V gene is TRBV4-1, the J gene TRBJ1-1; the D is unclear. The CDR3 loop spans 13 amino acids. V lost 4 bases and J 7 bases, leaving 13 bases between the germline ends. The V gene's germline CDR1 is MGHRA and CDR2 YSYEKL. The DNA for the CDR3 is TGCGCCAGCAGCCCCACCTGGACCCTTGAAGCTTTCTTT. Its protein product is CASSPTWTLEAFF.

The chain couples TRBV29-1 to TRBJ2-5; 12 bases are a match to TRBD2. Germline V CDR1 and CDR2: SQVTM, ANQGSEA. The length of the CDR3 is 18 residues. The junction had 17 bases not matched to a gene; V was cut back by 4 bases and J by 5 bases. CDR3 nucleotide sequence: TGCAGCGTTGGGGGACAGGGGATGTCTAGCGGGAGGGTGGAGACCCAGTACTTC. Amino acid sequence: CSVGGQGMSSGRVETQYF.

The genes are TRBV5-1 and TRBJ2-7; D is possibly TRBD1 or TRBD2 (6 bases each). Germline V gene data show CDR1 as SGHRS and CDR2 as YFSETQ. V lost 4 bases to trimming and J lost 5 bases, with 19 bases between them. This CDR3 is built from 15 residues. The CDR3 sequence: CASSSSGGTRDEQYF. The CDR3 nucleotides read TGCGCCAGCAGCAGTTCCGGCGGGACAAGAGACGAGCAGTACTTC.

The chain links TRBV7-2 to TRBJ2-1; D is unresolved. In germline, CDR1 is SGHTA, CDR2 FQGNSA. The CDR3 sequence is 15 residues long. V lost 1 base and J lost 4, with 11 bases in between. The CDR3 loop reads CASSLDNRSYNEQFF. The CDR3, as DNA: TGTGCCAGCAGCTTAGACAACAGATCTTACAATGAGCAGTTCTTC.

This clone was observed once. The CDR3 DNA reads as TGTGCCTGGACTGCTAGCGGGATTCCCACAGATACGCAGTATTTT. Protein product: CAWTASGIPTDTQYF. The V call is TRBV30, the J call TRBJ2-3; the match to TRBD2 covers 9 bases. The CDR3 consists of 15 residues. J lost 2 bases, V lost 4 bases, and 7 bases had no gene match. Germline CDR1 GTSNPN, CDR2 SVGIG (reference sequence).

The gene calls are TRBV3-1 (or the pseudogene TRBV3-2) and TRBJ2-3; D not certain. V was trimmed by 4 bases and J by 4 bases, leaving 9 bases between them. Germline CDR1 is LGHDT and CDR2 is YNNKEL (reference sequence). This CDR3 has 13 residues. The CDR3, as DNA: TGTGCCAGCAGCCTAGGGTCCCCAGATACGCAGTATTTT. Its translation is CASSLGSPDTQYF.

The rearrangement joins TRBV30 to TRBJ2-4; D unclear. Trimming removed 0 bases at V and 0 bases at J, with 6 bases between. The germline CDR1 and CDR2 sequences are GTSNPN and SVGIG (reference sequence). The CDR3 has 14 amino acids. CDR3 amino acids: CAWSVRVAKNIQYF. The CDR3 DNA is TGTGCCTGGAGTGTACGGGTAGCCAAAAACATTCAGTACTTC. The full variable domain, with the rest looked up from reference TRBV30 and TRBJ2-4, is SQTIHQWPATLVQPVGSPLSLECTVEGTSNPNLYWYRQAAGRGLQLLFYSVGIGQISSEVPQNLSASRPQDRQFILSSKKLLLSDSGFYLCAWSVRVAKNIQYFGAGTRLSVL.

Comment on this clone: No DNA is shown, since the ends of the CDR3 on it are uncertain; the CDR3 is the one TCRdb lists. The chain's CDR3 is CASILVLSTEAFF. The genes are TRBV5-1 and TRBJ1-1. The germline V gene has CDR1 SGHRS and CDR2 YFSETQ. Inclusive of both ends, the CDR3 amounts to 13 amino acids.

The V gene is TRBV7-2, the J gene TRBJ2-7; D is undetermined. There are 14 residues in the CDR3. The V end was cut by 5 bases, the J end by 3 bases, with 14 bases between. The germline CDR1 and CDR2 sequences are SGHTA and FQGNSA. CDR3 protein: CASSPFIYGYEQYF. CDR3 sequence (DNA): TGTGCCAGCAGCCCCTTCATCTACGGCTACGAGCAGTACTTC.

The chain recombines TRBV5-1 with TRBJ2-7; weak D call: TRBD1 (5 bases). Trimming left V 0 bases short and J 0 bases short, with 7 bases between. Germline loops: CDR1 SGHRS, CDR2 YFSETQ. This CDR3 region has 14 residues. The CDR3 sequence: CASSLGQNSYEQYF. The CDR3 nucleotides read TGCGCCAGCAGCTTGGGACAGAACTCCTACGAGCAGTACTTC. Filled out from reference TRBV5-1 and TRBJ2-7, the complete variable domain reads KAGVTQTPRYLIKTRGQQVTLSCSPISGHRSVSWYQQTPGQGLQFLFEYFSETQRNKGNFPGRFSGRQFSNSRSEMNVSTLELGDSALYLCASSLGQNSYEQYFGPGTRLTVT.

The chain uses TRBV7-9 and TRBJ2-7, with D unclear. Trimming stripped 1 base from V and 2 bases from J, with 9 bases between. CDR1 and CDR2 from the germline V gene are SEHNR and FQNEAQ (reference sequence). The CDR3 totals 14 residues. CDR3 loop: CASSLVGLTYEQYF. The CDR3, as DNA: TGTGCCAGCAGCTTAGTAGGCCTGACCTACGAGCAGTACTTC.

The chain is built from TRBV11-3 and TRBJ2-7; TRBD2 aligns across 7 bases. The CDR3 runs 14 residues. Germline V lookup: CDR1 SGHNT, CDR2 YENEEA. V was clipped by 2 bases and J by 2 bases; unmatched bases: 3. The CDR3 nucleotides read TGTGCCAGCAGCTTATCGGGAGGTGCCTACGAGCAGTACTTC. Protein: CASSLSGGAYEQYF.

This clone was observed a handful of times. The chain uses TRBV7-9 and TRBJ2-3; TRBD2 is a possible D gene (5 bases). V was trimmed by 7 bases and J by 6 bases, leaving 17 bases between them. This CDR3 is 14 amino acids long. Germline V lookup: CDR1 SEHNR, CDR2 FQNEAQ (reference sequence). The DNA of the CDR3 is TGTGCCAGCAACTCCCTTCGGGAAGGGGATACGCAGTATTTT. Its translation is CASNSLREGDTQYF.

This sequence joins TRBV5-5 and TRBJ2-3; 10 nucleotides line up with TRBD1. Germline CDR1 SGHKS, CDR2 YYEKEE (reference sequence). After removal of 4 bases from V and 4 bases from J, the junction contained 6 bases not matched to a gene. This CDR3 comprises 15 residues. DNA of the CDR3: TGTGCCAGCAGCCGGACAGGGGGGGCCCCAGATACGCAGTATTTT. As protein: CASSRTGGAPDTQYF.

The chain has TRBV27 and TRBJ2-3; no reliable D call. V dropped 8 bases and J dropped 2 bases, with 11 bases sitting between them. The V gene's germline CDR1 is MNHEY and CDR2 SMNVEV (reference sequence). This CDR3 spans 13 amino acids. The CDR3: CASRDPNTDTQYF. CDR3 nucleotides: TGTGCCAGCCGAGACCCAAACACAGATACGCAGTATTTT.

The chain is built from TRBV18 and TRBJ2-7, with D tentatively TRBD1 (6 bases). CDR3 length: 13 residues. Looked up from germline, CDR1 is KGHSH and CDR2 is LQKENI. V was shortened by 2 bases and J by 6 bases, with 11 bases between the two germline ends. The CDR3 spells CASSPSGASEQYF. For the CDR3, the DNA is TGTGCCAGCTCACCATCAGGGGCAAGCGAGCAGTACTTC.

This clone was observed a few times. The chain links TRBV10-1 to TRBJ2-3; D not resolved. The CDR3 loop spans 14 amino acids. Germline V gene sequence: CDR1 WNHNN, CDR2 SYGVQD (reference sequence). V shed 10 bases and J shed 0 bases, with 14 bases lying between them. The CDR3 DNA follows: TGCGCCACGCGAGAAGGAGACAGCACAGATACGCAGTATTTT. Its translation is CATREGDSTDTQYF.

J is TRBJ2-7 and V is TRBV21-1; TRBD1 reflects the table's D call only, with no check against the DNA. TRBV21-1 counts as a pseudogene. The CDR3 has 11 amino acids. The CDR3 nucleotides read TGTGCCAGCAGCGGCCTCTACGAGCAGTACTTC. This sequence encodes CASSGLYEQYF.